This T cell receptor beta chain stems from a study of vaccination and CD4 T cells after COVID-19. As for the study in general: Median time from second vaccine dose to sampling was just over 70 days (14 to 241). Study findings and constraints: In convalescent patients, 304 of 307 vaccine-specific clones were spike mono-reactive. A nonsignificant rise from around 20 to 38 was seen in the median number of SARS-CoV-2-reactive clonotypes.

CD4+ T cells that had been cultured provided DNA sequenced with the Oncomine TCR Beta short-read assay. TCRdb itself ran the PCR reads through MiXCR, one entry per CDR3 protein. The sample lists tens of thousands of distinct CDR3 sequences; 50% were seen once. The treatment was: approximately nine-day PBMC culture with coronavirus spike peptide pools or control peptides (ViraFEST assay). This clonotype was recorded a few times. Its antigen is not known. At one end, the junction sequence differs from germline, possibly due to a read error. Material: CD4+ T cells from blood, cultured in vitro, obtained before SARS-CoV-2 vaccination. The receptor's source is a human donor who received a COVID-19 vaccine.

For the CDR3, the DNA is TGTGCCTGGAGTCCCGGGACAGTGCGTCCGTTCTTC. Protein: CAWSPGTVRPFF. The J gene is TRBJ1-2, the V gene TRBV30, with 7 bases that match TRBD1. This CDR3 is built from 12 residues. CDR1 is GTSNPN and CDR2 is SVGIG in the germline V gene (reference sequence).